The subject of this entry is one T cell receptor beta chain. These data are taken from a study of blood T cell repertoires in COVID-19. Across the whole study: Sites in the United States, Italy and Spain provided acute and convalescent COVID-19 samples. In each case, the material was cDNA or gDNA derived from T cells, B-cell-depleted T cells, or PBMCs.

In the original analysis: Reference gene primer amplification yielded estimated nucleated cell counts. TCRdb's copy holds only in-frame clones and misses some; the assay was immunoSEQ multiplex PCR. For V, J and clone size, that table is used; D and trimming come from the DNA. The data contain roughly 33,000 clones, 85% of them singletons. CDR3 size: 12 residues. Germline CDR1 and CDR2: SQVTM and ANQGSEA. V gave up 3 bases and J gave up 2 bases, with 7 bases separating them. Sequenced input: peripheral blood. The source is a human donor with acute or convalescent COVID-19. The donor label of this sample is uncertain. This rearrangement joins TRBV29-1 to TRBJ1-2; D remains ambiguous. Written as DNA, the CDR3 is TGCAGCGTTGACGCAGAAAACTATGGCTACACCTTC. Translating gives CSVDAENYGYTF.